Listed below are T cell receptor beta chains from one sample, sequenced in a study of PD-L1 blockade in urothelial cancer. Clones were read by immunoSEQ multiplex PCR, and TCRdb kept only the in-frame ones, dropping some. The sample records 75,000 to 95,000 clones, approximately 80% being singletons. The sequenced sample was PBMCs, obtained around atezolizumab (anti-PD-L1) treatment. These receptors were taken from a man in his forties with urothelial cancer. The conserved cysteine and the conserved F or W are not part of the CDR3 here.

v_call,j_call,cdr3_aa
TRBV4-1,TRBJ2-5,ASSQRREETQY
TRBV2,TRBJ2-7,ASKPPGLRREQY
TRBV30,TRBJ1-3,AWRRQDLPSGNTIY
TRBV5-1,TRBJ2-2,ASSLELTGELF
TRBV18,TRBJ2-7,ASSLNRGTGTYEQY
TRBV4-1,TRBJ2-7,ASSQESSASYEQY
TRBV6-1,TRBJ2-7,ASSGLAGGHRGEQY
TRBV5-1,TRBJ2-7,ASSPSTSGPSSYEQY
TRBV19,TRBJ2-7,ASSLGHRREKYYEQY
TRBV9,TRBJ2-7,ASSHSPGGSYEQY
TRBV6-6,TRBJ1-5,ASSDRGEQPQH
TRBV18,TRBJ1-1,ASSPGQGGNTEAF
TRBV5-6,TRBJ2-6,ASSLASPGGVLT
TRBV2,TRBJ2-7,ASRGDRGVSRQY
TRBV4-1,TRBJ1-2,ASSQDALPPGSNHYGYT
TRBV30,TRBJ2-7,AWGQGDHEQY